The T cell receptor beta chain described here comes from a study of T cell repertoires in cytomegalovirus infection. Notes on this clonotype: Its antigen is currently unknown.

Study-wide findings and caveats: The study identified carriers of CMV plus the relevant HLA from cumulative public TCR beta family frequency.

The CDR3 totals 14 residues. Germline loops: CDR1 MNHEY, CDR2 SVGEGT. V lost 5 bases and J lost 7, with 12 bases in between. From the reads, TCRdb called clonotypes with MiXCR, one entry per CDR3 protein. The sample has around 200,000 distinct CDR3 sequences; roughly 15% are singletons. The receptor was isolated from a human donor in good health (CMV status not recorded). Some clones in this sample may be carry-over from other donors' samples. The J gene is TRBJ1-6, the V gene TRBV6-2 or TRBV6-3; tentative D call: TRBD1 (5 bases). The material sequenced was CD8+ T cells from PBMCs. This chain's CDR3 is CASSTLNRNSPLHF. The CDR3 nucleotides are TGTGCCAGCAGTACGCTTAACAGGAATTCACCCCTCCACTTT.